This entry features one T cell receptor (beta chain) sequence. The antigen is unknown. TCRdb keeps only in-frame clones here, not all; method: immunoSEQ multiplex PCR. The sample has 50,000 to 70,000 clones, around 85% seen once. This entry comes from a study of OX40 agonist ivuxolimab in advanced cancers. Study-level information: Given to patients was ivuxolimab, an agonistic anti-OX40 (CD134) antibody. 30% to 40% of patients had received prior checkpoint inhibitor therapy. The study, taken as a whole, reports: CD4+ and CD8+ T cells in blood underwent clonal expansion by week 6 at 0.1 to 3.0 mg/kg. Antigen targets of the expanded peripheral T cells went undetermined.

Germline-derived CDR1 and CDR2 are SQVTM and ANQGSEA. J lost 3 bases, V lost 6 bases, and 4 bases had no gene match. This CDR3 has 12 amino acids. The TCR sequence derives from an adult with an advanced solid tumor such as melanoma, head and neck, liver or kidney cancer. Here the sequenced sample was CD4+ or CD8+ T cells sorted from blood, taken in a trial of the OX40 agonist ivuxolimab. This chain uses TRBV29-1 with TRBJ2-7; 8 bases are shared with TRBD1. CDR3 loop: CSVQGVLYEQYF. CDR3 bases: TGCAGCGTACAGGGGGTTCTCTACGAGCAGTACTTC.